This entry describes one T cell receptor beta chain. One end of the junction fails to match germline, which may point to a read error. This specimen belongs to a study of tumor-infiltrating lymphocytes in primary liver carcinoma. The V gene's germline CDR1 is MNHNS and CDR2 SASEGT. This CDR3 has 11 residues. Production of TCR beta cDNA used roughly 0.55 ug total RNA together with a constant-region primer. Employing slightly modified ARM-PCR, three nested multiplex PCR rounds were run, and these gave rise to the TCR beta libraries. TRBV1-TRBV30 forward primers and a C-beta reverse primer were used in the first two PCR rounds, which each ran for about 11 cycles. TCRdb re-analysed the multiplex PCR reads in MiXCR, keeping a single row per CDR3 protein. This sample has approximately 88,000 distinct CDR3 sequences, with about 73% found just once. Joint extraction of RNA and DNA used roughly 19-32 mg of bulk tissue that was unsorted.

This chain connects TRBV6-1 to TRBJ1-3; D is undetermined. The sample was tumor-adjacent normal liver tissue. The sequence was collected from a middle-aged man with primary liver carcinoma and hepatitis B virus infection. The CDR3 DNA sequence: TGTGCCAGCAGGATTGGAAACACCATACATTTT. Its translation: CASRIGNTIHF.